This TCR beta chain was recovered during a study of T cells expressing NK-cell markers. Overall study: The study sequenced eight donors, seven HCMV-seropositive and one seronegative. Study-wide results and caveats: The study found dominant NKG2C+ clonotypes at about 1.0-7.5% of CD8+ T cells in several donors. What remained unclear was the HCMV specificity of expanded NKG2C+ T cell clones.

About this clonotype: Its antigen is undetermined.

TCRdb reprocessed the 5' RACE reads and keeps a single row for each CDR3 protein, giving no DNA. The sample table sets out 550,000 to 600,000 distinct CDR3 sequences. The germline CDR1 and CDR2 sequences are SGHTA and FQGNSA. This CDR3 comprises 15 residues. The receptor's source is a man aged 18 to 35 in good health. Sequencing used blood T cells: a sorted CD56 or NKG2C T cell subset, CD4+ or CD8+ T cells, or bulk PBMC T cells (not recorded which). The chain carries TRBV7-2 and TRBJ2-5. This chain's CDR3 is CASSLRTDVRETQYF. The variable domain in full, with the rest retrieved from reference TRBV7-2 and TRBJ2-5, is GAGVSQSPSNKVTEKGKDVELRCDPISGHTALYWYRQSLGQGLEFLIYFQGNSAPDKSGLPSDRFSAERTGGSVSTLTIQRTQQEDSAVYLCASSLRTDVRETQYFGPGTRLLVL.